This note documents a single T cell receptor beta chain sequence. The sample is drawn from a study of blood T cell repertoires in COVID-19. Study at large: From the United States, Italy and Spain came samples of acute and convalescent COVID-19.

TCRdb's table, derived via immunoSEQ multiplex PCR, lists solely in-frame clones and lacks some. Of approximately 280,000 clones in the sample, 80% to 90% were seen once. The sample was peripheral blood. The TCR was taken from a woman between 65 and 79 years old with acute or convalescent COVID-19.

The CDR3 sequence: CATSRGVRDTEAFF. CDR3 nucleotides: TGTGCCACCAGCAGAGGGGTCCGGGACACTGAAGCTTTCTTT. The chain combines TRBV15 with TRBJ1-1, with D unclear. Germline CDR1 reads LNHNV; CDR2 reads YYDKDF (reference sequence). The V gene lost 1 base and the J gene lost 3 bases, with 9 bases spanning the gap. The CDR3 spans 14 residues.